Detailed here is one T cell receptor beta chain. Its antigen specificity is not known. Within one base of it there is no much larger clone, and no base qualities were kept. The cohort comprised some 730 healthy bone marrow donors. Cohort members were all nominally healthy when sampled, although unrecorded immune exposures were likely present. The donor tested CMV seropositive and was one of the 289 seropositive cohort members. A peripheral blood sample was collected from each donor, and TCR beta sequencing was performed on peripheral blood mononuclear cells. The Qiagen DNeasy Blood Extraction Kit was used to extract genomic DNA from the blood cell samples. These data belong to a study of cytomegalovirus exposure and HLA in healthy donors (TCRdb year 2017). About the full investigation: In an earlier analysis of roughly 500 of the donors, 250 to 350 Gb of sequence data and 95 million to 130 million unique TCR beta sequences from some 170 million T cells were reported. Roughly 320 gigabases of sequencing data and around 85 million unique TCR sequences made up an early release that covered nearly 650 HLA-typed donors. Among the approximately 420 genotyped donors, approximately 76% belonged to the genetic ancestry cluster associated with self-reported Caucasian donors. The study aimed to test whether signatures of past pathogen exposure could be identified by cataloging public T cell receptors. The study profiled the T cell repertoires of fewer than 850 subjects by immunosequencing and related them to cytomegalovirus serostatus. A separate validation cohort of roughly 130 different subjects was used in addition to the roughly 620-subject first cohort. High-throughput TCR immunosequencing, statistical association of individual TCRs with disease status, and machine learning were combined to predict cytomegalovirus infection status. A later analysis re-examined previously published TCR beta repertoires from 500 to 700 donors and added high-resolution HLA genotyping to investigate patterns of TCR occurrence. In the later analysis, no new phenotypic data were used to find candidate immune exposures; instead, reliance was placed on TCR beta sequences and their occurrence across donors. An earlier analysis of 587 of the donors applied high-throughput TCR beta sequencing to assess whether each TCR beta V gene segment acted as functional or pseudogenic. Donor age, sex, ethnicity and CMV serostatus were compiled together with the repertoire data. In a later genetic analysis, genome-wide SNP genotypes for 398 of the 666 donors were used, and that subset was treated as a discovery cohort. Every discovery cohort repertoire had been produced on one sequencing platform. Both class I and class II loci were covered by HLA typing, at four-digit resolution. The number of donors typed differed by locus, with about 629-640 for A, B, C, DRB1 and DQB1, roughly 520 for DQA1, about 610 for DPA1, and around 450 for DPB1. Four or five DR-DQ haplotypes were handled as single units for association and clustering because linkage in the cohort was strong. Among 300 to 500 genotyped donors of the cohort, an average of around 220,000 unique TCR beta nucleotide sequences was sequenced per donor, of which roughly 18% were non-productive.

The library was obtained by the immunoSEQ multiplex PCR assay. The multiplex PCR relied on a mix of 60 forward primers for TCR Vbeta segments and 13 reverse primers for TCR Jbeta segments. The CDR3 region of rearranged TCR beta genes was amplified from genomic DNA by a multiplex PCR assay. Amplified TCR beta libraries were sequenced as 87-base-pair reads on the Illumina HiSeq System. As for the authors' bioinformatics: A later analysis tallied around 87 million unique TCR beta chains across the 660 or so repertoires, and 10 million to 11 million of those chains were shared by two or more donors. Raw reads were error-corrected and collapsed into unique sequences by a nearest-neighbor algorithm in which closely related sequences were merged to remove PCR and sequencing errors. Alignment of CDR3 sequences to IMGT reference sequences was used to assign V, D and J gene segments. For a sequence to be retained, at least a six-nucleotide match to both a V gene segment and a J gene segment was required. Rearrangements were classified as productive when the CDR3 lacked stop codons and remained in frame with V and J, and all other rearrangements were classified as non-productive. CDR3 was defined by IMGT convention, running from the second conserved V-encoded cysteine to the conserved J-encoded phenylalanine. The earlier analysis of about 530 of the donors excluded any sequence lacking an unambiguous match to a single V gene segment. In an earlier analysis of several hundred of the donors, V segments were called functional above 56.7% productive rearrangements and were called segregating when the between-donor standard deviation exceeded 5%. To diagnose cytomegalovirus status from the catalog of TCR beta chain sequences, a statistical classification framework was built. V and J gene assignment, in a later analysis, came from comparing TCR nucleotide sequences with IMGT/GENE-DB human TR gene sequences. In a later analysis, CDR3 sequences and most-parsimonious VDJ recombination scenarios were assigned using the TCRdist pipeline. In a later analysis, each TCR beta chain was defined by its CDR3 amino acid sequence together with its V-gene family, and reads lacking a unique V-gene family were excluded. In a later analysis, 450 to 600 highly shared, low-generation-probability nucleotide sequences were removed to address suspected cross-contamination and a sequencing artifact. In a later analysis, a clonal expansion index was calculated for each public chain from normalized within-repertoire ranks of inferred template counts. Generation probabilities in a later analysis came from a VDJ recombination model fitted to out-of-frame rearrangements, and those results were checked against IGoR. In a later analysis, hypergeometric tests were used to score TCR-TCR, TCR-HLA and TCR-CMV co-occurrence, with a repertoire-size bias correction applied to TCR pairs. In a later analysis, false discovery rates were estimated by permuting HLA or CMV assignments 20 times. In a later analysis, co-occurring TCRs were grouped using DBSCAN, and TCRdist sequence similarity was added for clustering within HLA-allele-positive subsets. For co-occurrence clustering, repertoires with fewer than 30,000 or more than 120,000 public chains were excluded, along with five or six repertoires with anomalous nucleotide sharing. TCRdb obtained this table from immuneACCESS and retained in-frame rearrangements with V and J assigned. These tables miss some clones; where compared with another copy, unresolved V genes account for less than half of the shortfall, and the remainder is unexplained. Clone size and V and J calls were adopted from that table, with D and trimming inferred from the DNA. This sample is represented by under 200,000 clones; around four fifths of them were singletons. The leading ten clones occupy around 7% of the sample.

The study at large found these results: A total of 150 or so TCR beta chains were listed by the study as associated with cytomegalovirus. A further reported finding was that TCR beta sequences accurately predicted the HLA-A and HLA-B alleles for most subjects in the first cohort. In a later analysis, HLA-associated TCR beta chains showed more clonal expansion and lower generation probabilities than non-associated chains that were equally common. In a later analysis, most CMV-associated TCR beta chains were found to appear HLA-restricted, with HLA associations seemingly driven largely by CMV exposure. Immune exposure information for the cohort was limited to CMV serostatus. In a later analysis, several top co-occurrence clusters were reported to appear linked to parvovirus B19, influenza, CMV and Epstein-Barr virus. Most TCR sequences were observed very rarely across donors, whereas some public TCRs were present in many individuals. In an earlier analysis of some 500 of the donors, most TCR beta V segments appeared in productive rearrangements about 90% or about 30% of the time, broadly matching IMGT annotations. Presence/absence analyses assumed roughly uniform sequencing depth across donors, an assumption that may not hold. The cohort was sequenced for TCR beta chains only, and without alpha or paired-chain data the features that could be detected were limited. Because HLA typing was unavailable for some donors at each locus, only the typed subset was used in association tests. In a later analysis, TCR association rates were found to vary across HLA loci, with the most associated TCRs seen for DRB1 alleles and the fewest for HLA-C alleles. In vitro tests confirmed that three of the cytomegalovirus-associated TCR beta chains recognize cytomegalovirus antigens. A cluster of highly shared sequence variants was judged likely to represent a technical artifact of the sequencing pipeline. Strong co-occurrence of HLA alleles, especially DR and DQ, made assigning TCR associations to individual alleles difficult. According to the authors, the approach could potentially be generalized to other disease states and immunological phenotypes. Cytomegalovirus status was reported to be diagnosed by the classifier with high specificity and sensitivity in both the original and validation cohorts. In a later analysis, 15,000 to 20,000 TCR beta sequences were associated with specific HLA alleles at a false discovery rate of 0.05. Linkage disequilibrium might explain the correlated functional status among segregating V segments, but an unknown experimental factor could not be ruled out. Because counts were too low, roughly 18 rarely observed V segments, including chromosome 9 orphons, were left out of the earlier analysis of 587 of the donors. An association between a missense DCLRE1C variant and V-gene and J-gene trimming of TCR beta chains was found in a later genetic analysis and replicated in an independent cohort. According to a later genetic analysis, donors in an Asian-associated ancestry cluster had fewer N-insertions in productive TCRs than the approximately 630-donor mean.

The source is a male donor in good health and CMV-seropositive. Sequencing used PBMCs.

The CDR3 is CASNKRGPLEQYF. At the DNA level, the sequence is TGTGCCAGCAATAAGCGGGGCCCGCTGGAGCAGTACTTC. The chain is made from TRBV6-1 and TRBJ2-5, with TRBD2 matching 7 junction bases. CDR1 is given as MNHNS and CDR2 as SASEGT, both from the germline V gene. The CDR3 numbers 13 residues from cysteine through phenylalanine. Here the CDR3 DNA is all that survives: 39 bases in frame from base 1. Germline trimming amounts to 7 bases on V and 11 bases on J, with 13 as the count of junction bases outside the gene matches.